This T cell receptor (beta chain) emerged from a study of regulatory T cells in long-lasting Graves disease. Findings of the study overall: Clonotypes that were public and shared totalled 2,500 to 3,500 in persistent patients versus about a thousand in new patients.

Arm-PCR of CDR3 regions and iRepertoire HTBI primers were used to build TCR beta libraries. TCRdb re-analysed the multiplex PCR reads in MiXCR, keeping a single row per CDR3 protein. The sample contains 360,000 or so distinct CDR3 sequences, roughly a sixth of which appear only once. Described time point: newly diagnosed GD, antithyroid drugs for less than 3 months. With RNA extracted from PBMCs as input, the TCR library was made. The V and J ends lost 3 bases and 6 bases respectively, with 9 bases between them. Germline CDR1 reads ENHRY; CDR2 reads SYGVKD. The CDR3 contains 14 residues. Remarks on this clonotype: The antigen is undetermined.

This sample was shared with a second study, whose subject was T cells in Graves' hyperthyroidism and ophthalmopathy.

This clonotype originated in a man aged 35-49 years with Graves disease. The chain has TRBV10-3 and TRBJ1-6, with D uncertain. The source material was peripheral blood mononuclear cells (PBMCs), sampled at new diagnosis, from a patient treated with antithyroid drugs. DNA of the CDR3: TGTGCCATCAGTGAAAGAGGCTTTAATTCACCCCTCCACTTT. Translated: CAISERGFNSPLHF.